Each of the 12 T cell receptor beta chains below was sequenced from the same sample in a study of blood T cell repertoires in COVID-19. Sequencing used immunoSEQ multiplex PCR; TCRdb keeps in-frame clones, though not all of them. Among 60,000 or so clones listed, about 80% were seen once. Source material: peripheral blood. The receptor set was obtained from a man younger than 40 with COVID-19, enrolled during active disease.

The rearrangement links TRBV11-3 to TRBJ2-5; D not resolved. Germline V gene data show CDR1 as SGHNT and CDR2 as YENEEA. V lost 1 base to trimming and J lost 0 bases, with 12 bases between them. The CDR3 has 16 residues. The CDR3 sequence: CASSLGATWYQETQYF. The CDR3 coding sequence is TGTGCCAGCAGCTTAGGGGCGACATGGTACCAAGAGACCCAGTACTTC.

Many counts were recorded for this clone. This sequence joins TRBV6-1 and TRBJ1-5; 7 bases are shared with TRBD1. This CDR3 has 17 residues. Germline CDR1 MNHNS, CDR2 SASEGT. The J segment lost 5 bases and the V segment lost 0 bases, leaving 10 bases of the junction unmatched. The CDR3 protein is CASSEANDRAVHQPQHF. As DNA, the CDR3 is TGTGCCAGCAGTGAAGCTAATGACAGGGCTGTCCATCAGCCCCAGCATTTT.

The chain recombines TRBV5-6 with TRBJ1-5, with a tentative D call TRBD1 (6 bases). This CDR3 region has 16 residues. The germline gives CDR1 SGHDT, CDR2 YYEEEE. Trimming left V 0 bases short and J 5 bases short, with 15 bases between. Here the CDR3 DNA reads TGTGCCAGCAGCTTGGGAGCCGGGACAAAAGATCAGCCCCAGCATTTT. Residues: CASSLGAGTKDQPQHF.

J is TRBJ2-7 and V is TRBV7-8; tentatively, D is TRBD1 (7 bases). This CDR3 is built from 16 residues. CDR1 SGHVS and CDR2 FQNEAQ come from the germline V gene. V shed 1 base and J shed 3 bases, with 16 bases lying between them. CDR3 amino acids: CASSLVPAGGIYEQYF. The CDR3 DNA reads TGTGCCAGCAGCTTAGTTCCTGCAGGGGGGATCTACGAGCAGTACTTC. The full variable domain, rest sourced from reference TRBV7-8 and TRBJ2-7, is GAGVSQSPRYKVAKRGQDVALRCDPISGHVSLFWYQQALGQGPEFLTYFQNEAQLDKSGLPSDRFFAERPEGSVSTLKIQRTQQEDSAVYLCASSLVPAGGIYEQYFGPGTRLTVT.

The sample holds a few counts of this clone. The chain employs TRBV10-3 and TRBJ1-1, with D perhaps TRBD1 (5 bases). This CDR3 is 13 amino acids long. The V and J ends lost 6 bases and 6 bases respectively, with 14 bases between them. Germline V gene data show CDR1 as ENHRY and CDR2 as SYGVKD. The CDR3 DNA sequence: TGTGCCATCAGCAGAGGGGAGGAAGCTGAAGCTTTCTTT. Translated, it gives CAISRGEEAEAFF.

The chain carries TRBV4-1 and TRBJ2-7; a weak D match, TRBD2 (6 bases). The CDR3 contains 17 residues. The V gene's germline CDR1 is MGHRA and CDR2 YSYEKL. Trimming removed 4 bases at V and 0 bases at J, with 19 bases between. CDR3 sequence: CASSRDTQREPSYEQYF. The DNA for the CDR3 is TGCGCCAGCAGCCGCGACACCCAACGGGAGCCCTCCTACGAGCAGTACTTC.

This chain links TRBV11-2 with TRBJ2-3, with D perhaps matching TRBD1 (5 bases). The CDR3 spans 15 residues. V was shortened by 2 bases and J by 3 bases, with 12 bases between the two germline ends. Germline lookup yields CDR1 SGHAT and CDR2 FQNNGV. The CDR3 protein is CASSLRAGLTDTQYF. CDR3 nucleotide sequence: TGTGCCAGCAGCTTAAGGGCAGGGCTGACAGATACGCAGTATTTT.

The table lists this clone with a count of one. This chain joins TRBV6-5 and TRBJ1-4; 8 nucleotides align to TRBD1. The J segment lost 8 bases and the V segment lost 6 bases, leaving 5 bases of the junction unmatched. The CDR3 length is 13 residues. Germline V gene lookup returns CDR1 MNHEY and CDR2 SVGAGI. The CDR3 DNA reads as TGTGCCAGCAGGACAGGGGACGGGGAAAAACTGTTTTTT. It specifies CASRTGDGEKLFF.

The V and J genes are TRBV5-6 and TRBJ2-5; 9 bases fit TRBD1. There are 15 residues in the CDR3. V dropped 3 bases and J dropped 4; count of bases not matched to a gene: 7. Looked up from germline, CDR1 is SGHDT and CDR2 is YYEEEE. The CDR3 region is CASSYGDRVGETQYF. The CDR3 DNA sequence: TGTGCCAGCAGCTATGGGGACAGGGTAGGAGAGACCCAGTACTTC.

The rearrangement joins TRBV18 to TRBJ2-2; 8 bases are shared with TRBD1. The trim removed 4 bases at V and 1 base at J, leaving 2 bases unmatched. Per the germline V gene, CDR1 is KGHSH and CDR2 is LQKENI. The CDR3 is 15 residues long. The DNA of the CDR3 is TGTGCCAGCTCACTACAGGGGGTGAACACCGGGGAGCTGTTTTTT. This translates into CASSLQGVNTGELFF.

The CDR3 sequence: CASSQQGKGGYTF. Written as DNA, the CDR3 is TGTGCCAGTAGTCAACAGGGGAAGGGCGGCTACACCTTC. V gene TRBV19 combines with J gene TRBJ1-2; 7 positions match TRBD1. The V gene's germline CDR1 is LNHDA and CDR2 SQIVND (reference sequence). The CDR3 consists of 13 residues. V trimming: 5 bases; J trimming: 8 bases; junction bases outside the gene matches: 8. The whole variable domain, remainder taken from reference TRBV19 and TRBJ1-2, is DGGITQSPKYLFRKEGQNVTLSCEQNLNHDAMYWYRQDPGQGLRLIYYSQIVNDFQKGDIAEGYSVSREKKESFPLTVTSAQKNPTAFYLCASSQQGKGGYTFGSGTRLTVV.

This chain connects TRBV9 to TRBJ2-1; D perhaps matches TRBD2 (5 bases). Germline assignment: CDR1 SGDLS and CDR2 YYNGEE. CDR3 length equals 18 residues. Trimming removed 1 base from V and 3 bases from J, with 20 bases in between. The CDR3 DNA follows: TGTGCCAGCAGCGTATCGGGCACGAGCGGTTATAACTACAATGAGCAGTTCTTC. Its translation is CASSVSGTSGYNYNEQFF.